These 14 T cell receptor beta chains originate from one sample sequenced in a study of glioma-infiltrating T cells. TCR alpha and beta CDR3 regions were amplified from RNA using iRepertoire nested multiplex PCR. TCRdb reanalysed the multiplex PCR reads using MiXCR and keeps one entry per CDR3 protein. The sample has under 150,000 distinct CDR3 sequences; 30% to 40% are singletons. The sequencing sample was made of glioma tissue, nonneoplastic brain tissue, or PBMCs (not recorded which). These receptors were taken from a human donor with low-grade glioma or glioblastoma, undergoing nonglioma brain surgery, or in good health (not recorded which).

J is TRBJ2-2 and V is TRBV27; TRBD1 agrees at 9 bases. This CDR3 has 14 amino acids. From germline, CDR1 is MNHEY and CDR2 SMNVEV (reference sequence). After removal of 6 bases from V and 5 bases from J, the junction contained 4 bases not matched to a gene. For the CDR3, the DNA is TGTGCCAGCAGACCGGGACAGGGAACCGGGGAGCTGTTTTTT. Residues: CASRPGQGTGELFF.

This clonotype was observed a handful of times. The chain employs TRBV7-2 and TRBJ2-1, with a tentative D call TRBD2 (5 bases). V shed 5 bases and J shed 5 bases, with 10 bases lying between them. CDR1 and CDR2 from the germline V gene are SGHTA and FQGNSA. CDR3 length: 13 amino acids. The chain's CDR3 is CASSSGPNNEQFF. The CDR3, as DNA: TGTGCCAGCAGCAGCGGACCAAACAATGAGCAGTTCTTC.

The J gene is TRBJ1-1, the V gene TRBV14; TRBD1 matches at 10 bases. V lost 3 bases and J lost 7; bases outside the gene matches: 8. The CDR3 loop spans 15 amino acids. Germline assignment: CDR1 SGHDN and CDR2 FVKESK. The CDR3 DNA reads as TGTGCCAGCAGCCACCTGGACAGGGGGAAAGATGAAGCTTTCTTT. Translating gives CASSHLDRGKDEAFF.

This clonotype has more than one count but fewer than ten. The chain links TRBV20-1 to TRBJ2-1; 9 nucleotides match TRBD1. Looked up from germline, CDR1 is DFQATT and CDR2 is SNEGSKA (reference sequence). V shed 6 bases, J shed 7 bases, and the junction held 16 bases outside the gene matches. The length of the CDR3 is 16 residues. The CDR3 loop is CSAQDAGQGGSNEQFF. For the CDR3, the DNA is TGCAGTGCCCAAGACGCGGGACAGGGAGGTTCGAATGAGCAGTTCTTC.

Here the CDR3 DNA reads TGCAGCGTTACCAACCCGGACAGGGAGGGAAACTATGGCTACACCTTC. Translated: CSVTNPDREGNYGYTF. The chain uses TRBV29-1 and TRBJ1-2; 8 nucleotides line up with TRBD1. The CDR3 has 16 residues. The V and J ends lost 5 bases and 2 bases, in that order; junction bases with no gene match: 13. CDR1 is SQVTM, CDR2 ANQGSEA, per germline.

This clonotype occurred a few times. The CDR3 region has the DNA TGTGCCAGCTGGAGGGACTATGGCTACACCTTC. Translating it yields CASWRDYGYTF. The chain couples TRBV2 to TRBJ1-2; no firm D call. Germline V gives CDR1 SNHLY, CDR2 FYNNEI. The CDR3 covers 11 residues. The V and J ends lost 8 bases and 3 bases respectively, with 7 bases between them. The variable domain in full, with the rest retrieved from reference TRBV2 and TRBJ1-2, is EPEVTQTPSHQVTQMGQEVILRCVPISNHLYFYWYRQILGQKVEFLVSFYNNEISEKSEIFDDQFSVERPDGSNFTLKIRSTKLEDSAMYFCASWRDYGYTFGSGTRLTVV.

This clonotype was seen a handful of times. The chain's CDR3 is CATSLWGNENTGELFF. The CDR3 DNA is TGTGCCACGAGCCTTTGGGGTAATGAGAACACCGGGGAGCTGTTTTTT. V usage is TRBV15 and J usage is TRBJ2-2; D uncertain. V shed 9 bases and J shed 1 base, with 18 bases lying between them. This CDR3 contains 16 residues. Germline CDR1 is LNHNV and CDR2 is YYDKDF (reference sequence).

Of note for this clonotype: A much larger clone lies one base from this, so it may be a read error. This likely comes from a read error, as the CDR3 has no conserved phenylalanine or tryptophan at its end. The chain links TRBV6-1 to TRBJ1-1; possibly TRBD1 for D (5 bases). The CDR3 has 13 amino acids. The V and J ends lost 0 bases and 4 bases respectively, with 6 bases between them. The germline V gene has CDR1 MNHNS and CDR2 SASEGT. This CDR3 is CASSEAQGTEAFL. The CDR3 DNA sequence: TGTGCCAGCAGTGAAGCGCAGGGCACTGAAGCTTTCCTT.

This clonotype came up once. In nucleotides, the CDR3 is TGCAGTGCCATGGGAAAGAACTACGAGCAGTACTTC. Translating gives CSAMGKNYEQYF. J is TRBJ2-7 and V is TRBV20-1; D unclear. V was clipped by 6 bases and J by 3 bases, with 12 bases between them. Per the germline V gene, CDR1 is DFQATT and CDR2 is SNEGSKA (reference sequence). CDR3 length: 12 amino acids.

V gene TRBV7-2 combines with J gene TRBJ2-3, with D possibly TRBD2 on 6 matching bases. V lost 2 bases to trimming and J lost 10 bases, with 10 bases between them. Germline V CDR1 and CDR2: SGHTA, FQGNSA. The CDR3 is made up of 12 amino acids. CDR3 in DNA: TGTGCCAGCAGCTTACCCGGGACTCCGCAGTATTTT. Amino acids: CASSLPGTPQYF.

In its sample, this clonotype was seen once. The V gene is TRBV15, the J gene TRBJ1-4; no clear D gene. Germline CDR1 reads LNHNV; CDR2 reads YYDKDF (reference sequence). CDR3 size: 16 residues. Trimming cost V 5 bases and J 0 bases, with 13 bases left between them. CDR3 sequence (DNA): TGTGCCACCAGCTTTTGGAAGGTGGCAACTAATGAAAAACTGTTTTTT. It codes for CATSFWKVATNEKLFF.

The chain uses TRBV20-1 and TRBJ2-7, with D perhaps TRBD2 (6 bases). The CDR3 contains 14 residues. Germline CDR1 DFQATT, CDR2 SNEGSKA (reference sequence). CDR3 in amino acids: CIAVPYGAGTEQYF. Written as DNA, the CDR3 is TGCATTGCGGTACCATACGGGGCGGGGACCGAGCAGTACTTC.

The sample holds a few counts of this clonotype. The V gene is TRBV6-1, the J gene TRBJ2-5; D remains unclear. Trimming took 7 bases from V and 2 from J, leaving 8 bases between them. Germline CDR1 MNHNS, CDR2 SASEGT. The CDR3 loop spans 12 amino acids. The CDR3 coding sequence is TGTGCCAGCACGCACGAACAAGAGACCCAGTACTTC. It translates to CASTHEQETQYF.

V is TRBV28 and J is TRBJ1-5, with 7 bases fitting TRBD1. CDR3 length: 15 amino acids. After removal of 5 bases from V and 4 bases from J, the junction contained 8 bases not matched to a gene. Germline V CDR1 and CDR2: MDHEN, SYDVKM. The CDR3 sequence: CASSRGTAINQPQHF. The CDR3 DNA is TGTGCCAGCAGTAGAGGGACAGCTATAAATCAGCCCCAGCATTTT.